This T cell receptor (beta chain) came from a study of fetal regulatory T cell absence and autoimmunity. The study's findings and limits: Compared with cord blood, pancreas showed oligoclonal TCR enrichment, some clones over 95-fold. In IPEX syndrome, oligoclonal enrichment was read as supporting prenatal antigen-driven autoimmunity in the pancreas.

This was a survey-level run. TCRdb's copy holds only in-frame clones and misses some; the assay was immunoSEQ multiplex PCR. The sample includes 95,000 or so clones, 72% of them seen just once. Germline V gene lookup returns CDR1 SGHAT and CDR2 FQNNGV. The CDR3 extends over 15 amino acids. The V gene end was trimmed by 4 bases and the J gene end by 10 bases; junction bases not matched to a gene: 15. Points on this clone: What it binds is not known.

This chain connects TRBV11-2 to TRBJ1-1; 7 bases are shared with TRBD1. This TCR derives from a male donor with IPEX syndrome. Sequencing was done on a sample of pancreas tissue. This CDR3 is CASSSVWGGGFRAFF. CDR3 DNA sequence: TGTGCCAGCAGCTCCGTCTGGGGAGGGGGCTTTCGAGCTTTCTTT.